A single TCR beta chain is shown here with its context. The data derive from a study of blood T cell repertoires in COVID-19. The length of the CDR3 is 13 residues. Deletions cut 3 bases from V and 7 bases from J, with 12 bases between. Germline assignment: CDR1 MDHEN and CDR2 SYDVKM. TCRdb keeps only in-frame clones here, not all; method: immunoSEQ multiplex PCR. The sample has 250,000 to 350,000 clones, 86% seen once. Source material: peripheral blood. The TCR comes from a woman aged 30 to 39 who had recovered from COVID-19. The chain links TRBV28 to TRBJ1-2; D might be TRBD1 (6 bases). CDR3 sequence: CASSLGAPPGYTF. CDR3 coding DNA: TGTGCCAGCAGTTTGGGGGCGCCCCCTGGCTACACCTTC.